The text below deals with one T cell receptor (beta chain). What it binds is unknown. The sample originates from a study of OX40 agonist ivuxolimab in advanced cancers. At the level of the study: Patients' therapy was ivuxolimab, an antibody that acts as an agonist of OX40 (CD134).

Trimming took 1 base from V and 0 from J, leaving 10 bases between them. CDR1 and CDR2 (germline): MGHRA, YSYEKL. This CDR3 is built from 16 residues. Assay: immunoSEQ multiplex PCR; the TCRdb copy retains only in-frame clones and omits some. The sample has roughly 35,000 clones; less than 90% are singletons. Overall study findings and caveats: At 0.1-3.0 mg/kg, partial responders had clonal expansion among the lowest observed. Compared with CD4+, CD8+ T cells on average had more expanded clones.

This sequence was found in an adult with an advanced solid tumor such as melanoma, head and neck, liver or kidney cancer. The chain uses TRBV4-1 and TRBJ1-5; D gene unclear. Here the sequenced sample was CD4+ or CD8+ T cells sorted from blood, taken in a trial of the OX40 agonist ivuxolimab. The DNA for the CDR3 is TGCGCCAGCAGCCAAGGGACCGTTTATAGCAATCAGCCCCAGCATTTT. Translating it yields CASSQGTVYSNQPQHF.